This T cell receptor (beta chain) originates from a study of T cell changes during pregnancy in multiple sclerosis. This CDR3 spans 14 amino acids. Between the trimmed V and J ends, which lost 1 base and 5 bases, there was a span of 11 bases. Germline loops: CDR1 PRHDT, CDR2 FYEKMQ (reference sequence). Here immunoSEQ multiplex PCR was the method, and the copy in TCRdb shows in-frame clones only, minus some. The profile shows about 92,000 clones, 90% to 95% of them singletons. This rearrangement joins TRBV13 to TRBJ1-1; D might be TRBD1 (5 bases). The clonotype originates from a female donor with multiple sclerosis, enrolled in a pregnancy study. The sequencing used peripheral blood, collected in the first trimester of pregnancy. The CDR3 loop is CASSLEAGPTEAFF. In DNA, the CDR3 is TGTGCCAGCAGCTTAGAAGCAGGGCCAACTGAAGCTTTCTTT.